These 26 T cell receptor beta chains were all obtained from the same sample, sequenced in a study of T cell responses to AZD1222 COVID-19 vaccine. Assay used: immunoSEQ multiplex PCR; TCRdb lists only in-frame clones, some missing. The sample includes more than 120,000 clones, 85% to 90% seen only once; the top ten take roughly 5.1%. The sequencing here drew on peripheral blood, taken 28 days after the second AZD1222 dose. These receptors came from an adult who received the AZD1222 COVID-19 vaccine.

The chain has TRBV6-5 and TRBJ2-3; 9 nucleotides agree with TRBD2. V trimming: 7 bases; J trimming: 1 base; junction bases outside the gene matches: 6. CDR1 is MNHEY, CDR2 SVGAGI, per germline. The CDR3 is 15 amino acids. CDR3 DNA sequence: TGTGCCAGCACCAAGCGGGGGGTCGGCACAGATACGCAGTATTTT. It encodes CASTKRGVGTDTQYF.

This chain connects TRBV10-1 to TRBJ2-2, with D maybe TRBD1 (6 bases). The germline V gene has CDR1 WNHNN and CDR2 SYGVQD (reference sequence). The ends were cut back, 4 bases at V and 5 bases at J, with 14 bases in the middle. The CDR3 consists of 15 residues. The CDR3 DNA reads TGCGCCAGCAGTGCGAACAGGGCTCCTACCGGGGAGCTGTTTTTT. It codes for CASSANRAPTGELFF.

This clone has just one count. This chain links TRBV6-5 with TRBJ2-7; 7 bases match TRBD1. CDR1 MNHEY and CDR2 SVGAGI come from the germline V gene. V lost 6 bases, J lost 2 bases, and 7 bases stayed unmatched. The CDR3 covers 14 residues. CDR3 nucleotide sequence: TGTGCCAGCAGATTCCGGGACAGTACCTACGAGCAGTACTTC. Its translation is CASRFRDSTYEQYF.

The chain combines TRBV11-2 with TRBJ1-1; D remains unclear. The length of the CDR3 is 13 residues. V lost 5 bases and J lost 0, with 7 bases in between. Germline CDR1 is SGHAT and CDR2 is FQNNGV. CDR3 coding DNA: TGTGCCAGCAGCCCTTACATGAACACTGAAGCTTTCTTT. It specifies CASSPYMNTEAFF.

This clone was picked up one time. The CDR3 spells CASTLGTHSSYEQYF. CDR3 in DNA: TGTGCCAGCACGCTGGGGACACACAGCTCCTACGAGCAGTACTTC. J is TRBJ2-7 and V is TRBV7-2; TRBD1 might be the D (6 bases). Germline CDR1 SGHTA, CDR2 FQGNSA. This CDR3 region has 15 residues. Trimming removed 7 bases at V and 0 bases at J, with 16 bases between. Full variable domain (rest looked up from reference TRBV7-2 and TRBJ2-7): GAGVSQSPSNKVTEKGKDVELRCDPISGHTALYWYRQSLGQGLEFLIYFQGNSAPDKSGLPSDRFSAERTGGSVSTLTIQRTQQEDSAVYLCASTLGTHSSYEQYFGPGTRLTVT.

This chain links TRBV9 with TRBJ1-3, with a weak D call TRBD1 (6 bases). This CDR3 comprises 15 residues. Germline V gene lookup returns CDR1 SGDLS and CDR2 YYNGEE. Trimming removed 0 bases from V and 4 bases from J, with 11 bases in between. CDR3 amino acids: CASSVEGGGGNTIYF. CDR3 coding DNA: TGTGCCAGCAGCGTAGAAGGAGGGGGAGGAAACACCATATATTTT.

This rearrangement joins TRBV4-1 to TRBJ1-6, with D possibly matching TRBD1 (5 bases). Looked up from germline, CDR1 is MGHRA and CDR2 is YSYEKL. Trimming removed 4 bases from V and 0 bases from J, with 16 bases in between. The CDR3 length is 18 residues. The CDR3 nucleotides are TGCGCCAGCAGCCCGACAGCCGGCCCGAGCTCCTATAATTCACCCCTCCACTTT. Its protein product is CASSPTAGPSSYNSPLHF.

This chain uses TRBV3-1 (or the pseudogene TRBV3-2) with TRBJ1-2; TRBD1 might be the D (5 bases). The CDR3 runs 12 residues. CDR1 LGHDT and CDR2 YNNKEL come from the germline V gene (reference sequence). The V end was cut by 1 base, the J end by 8 bases, with 8 bases between. CDR3 nucleotide sequence: TGTGCCAGCAGCCAAGTTGGGGACGGCTACACCTTC. It encodes CASSQVGDGYTF.

The chain couples TRBV6-5 to TRBJ1-2; tentatively, D is TRBD1 (5 bases). Trimming left V 2 bases short and J 6 bases short, with 7 bases between. Germline CDR1 MNHEY, CDR2 SVGAGI. This CDR3 region has 12 residues. The chain's CDR3 is CASSYGADGYTF. CDR3 nucleotides: TGTGCCAGCAGTTACGGGGCAGATGGCTACACCTTC.

The rearrangement links TRBV4-2 to TRBJ2-1, with TRBD2 matching 8 bases. J lost 5 bases, V lost 4 bases, and 7 bases had no gene match. The CDR3 totals 15 residues. Germline values: CDR1 LGHNA, CDR2 YNFKEQ. CDR3 in amino acids: CASSPGGAGDNEQFF. CDR3 in DNA: TGTGCCAGCAGCCCGGGGGGGGCAGGGGACAATGAGCAGTTCTTC.

The chain combines TRBV12-3 or TRBV12-4 with TRBJ2-1; unclear D gene. V was pared by 4 bases and J by 12 bases, with 10 bases between. This CDR3 has 11 amino acids. The chain's CDR3 is CASSWKFGQFF. DNA for the CDR3: TGTGCCAGCAGTTGGAAGTTCGGGCAGTTCTTC.

The chain employs TRBV28 and TRBJ1-3, with 10 bases fitting TRBD1. The CDR3 is 14 residues long. Germline values: CDR1 MDHEN, CDR2 SYDVKM. The ends lost 5 bases at V and 7 bases at J; junction bases unmatched: 5. CDR3 sequence: CASSPGQGTNTIYF. The CDR3 DNA sequence: TGTGCCAGCAGTCCGGGACAGGGGACGAACACCATATATTTT. Based on the CDR3 plus reference TRBV28 and TRBJ1-3, the full variable domain is DVKVTQSSRYLVKRTGEKVFLECVQDMDHENMFWYRQDPGLGLRLIYFSYDVKMKEKGDIPEGYSVSREKKERFSLILESASTNQTSMYLCASSPGQGTNTIYFGEGSWLTVV.

The J gene is TRBJ2-5, the V gene TRBV3-1 (or the pseudogene TRBV3-2), with TRBD2 matching 11 bases. The CDR3 consists of 14 residues. Germline lookup yields CDR1 LGHDT and CDR2 YNNKEL (reference sequence). The junction had 5 bases not matched to a gene; V was cut back by 5 bases and J by 6 bases. The CDR3 sequence is CASSFLAGGQTQYF. The CDR3 coding sequence is TGTGCCAGCAGCTTTCTAGCGGGGGGACAGACCCAGTACTTC.

The V gene is TRBV11-3, the J gene TRBJ2-1; 12 bases are a match to TRBD2. This CDR3 spans 15 amino acids. Germline V lookup: CDR1 SGHNT, CDR2 YENEEA. Trimming cost V 1 base and J 9 bases; bases outside gene matches: 4. The CDR3 DNA reads as TGTGCCAGCAGCTTAGGGACTAGCGGGGCAAGTGAGCAGTTCTTC. It is translated as CASSLGTSGASEQFF.

The J gene is TRBJ2-1, the V gene TRBV24-1; either TRBD1 or TRBD2 may fit D (5 bases each). The ends were cut back, 4 bases at V and 4 bases at J, with 16 bases in the middle. The germline V gene encodes CDR1 KGHDR and CDR2 SFDVKD. This CDR3 region has 16 residues. The CDR3 loop reads CATSDSGGAFYNEQFF. The CDR3 DNA follows: TGTGCCACCAGTGACTCTGGGGGAGCCTTTTACAATGAGCAGTTCTTC.

The chain couples TRBV18 to TRBJ1-3, with 10 bases that match TRBD1. CDR1 KGHSH and CDR2 LQKENI come from the germline V gene. V shed 6 bases and J 0 bases; nucleotides not matched to a gene: 8. The CDR3 has 17 residues. CDR3 sequence reads: CASSPGTGAFSGNTIYF. The CDR3 DNA is TGTGCCAGCTCGCCCGGGACAGGGGCCTTCTCTGGAAACACCATATATTTT.

In this sample, this clone turned up a few times. The genes are TRBV7-8 and TRBJ1-4, with a weak D call TRBD1 (5 bases). V was shortened by 8 bases and J by 2 bases, with 15 bases between the two germline ends. The CDR3 extends over 15 amino acids. Germline V CDR1 and CDR2: SGHVS, FQNEAQ. CDR3 sequence (DNA): TGTGCCAGCCGCGCTTCACAGGCTACTAATGAAAAACTGTTTTTT. It codes for CASRASQATNEKLFF. The whole variable domain, remainder taken from reference TRBV7-8 and TRBJ1-4, is GAGVSQSPRYKVAKRGQDVALRCDPISGHVSLFWYQQALGQGPEFLTYFQNEAQLDKSGLPSDRFFAERPEGSVSTLKIQRTQQEDSAVYLCASRASQATNEKLFFGSGTQLSVL.

The chain is built from TRBV2 and TRBJ2-3; D is perhaps TRBD2 (6 bases). The CDR3 runs to 14 residues. V was pared by 3 bases and J by 5 bases, with 12 bases between. Germline lookup yields CDR1 SNHLY and CDR2 FYNNEI. In DNA, the CDR3 is TGTGCCAGCAGTGACGAGGTTAGCGGAGATACGCAGTATTTT. It encodes CASSDEVSGDTQYF.

This clone was counted many times. J is TRBJ2-5 and V is TRBV15; D possibly uses TRBD1 or TRBD2 (5 bases each). Trimming removed 8 bases at V and 0 bases at J, with 10 bases between. The germline V gene encodes CDR1 LNHNV and CDR2 YYDKDF (reference sequence). This CDR3 contains 13 residues. As DNA, the CDR3 is TGTGCCACCCCGGGGACGTACCAAGAGACCCAGTACTTC. This encodes CATPGTYQETQYF. Based on the CDR3 plus reference TRBV15 and TRBJ2-5, the full variable domain is DAMVIQNPRYQVTQFGKPVTLSCSQTLNHNVMYWYQQKSSQAPKLLFHYYDKDFNNEADTPDNFQSRRPNTSFCFLDIRSPGLGDTAMYLCATPGTYQETQYFGPGTRLLVL.

V usage is TRBV13 and J usage is TRBJ2-3; perhaps TRBD1 as D (6 bases). V lost 5 bases to trimming and J lost 5 bases, with 8 bases between them. The CDR3 covers 12 residues. Germline loops: CDR1 PRHDT, CDR2 FYEKMQ (reference sequence). CDR3 residues: CASSPTGDTQYF. The DNA of the CDR3 is TGTGCCAGCAGCCCGACAGGAGATACGCAGTATTTT.

V is TRBV4-1 and J is TRBJ2-3; unclear D gene. The germline gives CDR1 MGHRA, CDR2 YSYEKL. The length of the CDR3 is 14 residues. V gave up 1 base and J gave up 7 bases, with 12 bases separating them. CDR3: CASSQAGAIYTQYF. The CDR3, as DNA: TGCGCCAGCAGCCAAGCAGGCGCGATCTATACGCAGTATTTT.

The CDR3 DNA reads TGTGCCAGCAGCTTGCGCATAGATACGCAGTATTTT. Translating it yields CASSLRIDTQYF. The rearrangement links TRBV5-4 to TRBJ2-3; D is unresolved. The ends were cut back, 1 base at V and 5 bases at J, with 5 bases in the middle. This CDR3 spans 12 amino acids. Germline V gene data show CDR1 as SGHNT and CDR2 as YYREEE (reference sequence).

This clone was counted a single time. The chain links TRBV7-2 to TRBJ1-4; D is undetermined. The CDR3 loop spans 17 amino acids. CDR1 is SGHTA and CDR2 is FQGNSA in the germline V gene. Trimming shortened V by 6 bases and J by 6 bases, and 23 bases separated the two germline ends. In DNA form, the CDR3 reads TGTGCCAGCAGTTCCTTCCCACTGGAGGCTGGGTATGAAAAACTGTTTTTT. Its translation is CASSSFPLEAGYEKLFF.

The genes are TRBV27 and TRBJ2-7; D might be TRBD2 (5 bases). The CDR3 is 15 amino acids. V lost 6 bases to trimming and J lost 4 bases, with 19 bases between them. The V gene's germline CDR1 is MNHEY and CDR2 SMNVEV (reference sequence). The CDR3 DNA sequence: TGTGCCAGCAGCCCTCTTGAAGAGCGGATTTACGAGCAGTACTTC. Translated: CASSPLEERIYEQYF.

The chain's CDR3 is CASSQTDTYNSPLHF. CDR3 bases: TGCGCCAGCAGCCAGACAGACACCTATAATTCACCCCTCCACTTT. The chain recombines TRBV4-1 with TRBJ1-6; TRBD1 is a possible D gene (5 bases). The CDR3 is 15 amino acids. Germline-derived CDR1 and CDR2 are MGHRA and YSYEKL. Trimming removed 3 bases from V and 2 bases from J, with 8 bases in between.

In its sample, this clone was seen a few times. The rearrangement uses TRBV20-1 and TRBJ2-2; D is uncertain. The CDR3 totals 14 residues. Trimming cost V 3 bases and J 6 bases, with 14 bases left between them. Germline V CDR1 and CDR2: DFQATT, SNEGSKA (reference sequence). The CDR3 nucleotides are TGCAGTGCTAGTATGGCAAGGCCGCCCGGGGAGCTGTTTTTT. Translating gives CSASMARPPGELFF.